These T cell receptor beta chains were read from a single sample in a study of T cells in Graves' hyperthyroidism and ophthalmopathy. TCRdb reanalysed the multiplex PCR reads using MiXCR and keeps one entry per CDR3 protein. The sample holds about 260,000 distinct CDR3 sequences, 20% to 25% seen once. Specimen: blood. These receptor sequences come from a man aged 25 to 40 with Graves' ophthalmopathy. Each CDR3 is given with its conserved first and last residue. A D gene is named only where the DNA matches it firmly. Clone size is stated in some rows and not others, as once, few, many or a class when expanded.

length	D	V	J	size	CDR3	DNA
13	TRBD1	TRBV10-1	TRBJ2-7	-	CATSGQGDSEQYF	TGTGCCACCTCGGGACAGGGAGACAGCGAGCAGTACTTC
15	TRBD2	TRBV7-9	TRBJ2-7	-	CASSFVAGGAYEQYF	TGTGCCAGCAGCTTTGTAGCGGGAGGGGCCTACGAGCAGTACTTC
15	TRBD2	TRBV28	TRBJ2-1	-	CASILGTSGTNEQFF	TGTGCCAGCATACTAGGGACTAGCGGGACGAATGAGCAGTTCTTC
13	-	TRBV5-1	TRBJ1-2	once	CASSFETVYGYTF	TGCGCCAGCAGCTTCGAGACAGTCTATGGCTACACCTTC
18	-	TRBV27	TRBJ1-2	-	CASSFRGHDRRVGYGYTF	TGTGCCAGCAGTTTTAGGGGCCACGACAGGCGGGTCGGCTATGGCTACACCTTC
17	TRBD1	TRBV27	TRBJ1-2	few	CASSLGGDRGPFYGYTF	TGTGCCAGCAGTTTAGGCGGGGACAGGGGCCCCTTCTATGGCTACACCTTC
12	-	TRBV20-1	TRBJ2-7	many	CSARGLAYEQYF	TGCAGTGCTAGGGGTTTGGCTTACGAGCAGTACTTC
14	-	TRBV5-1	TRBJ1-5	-	CASSEGELDQPQHF	TGCGCCAGCAGCGAAGGGGAATTGGATCAGCCCCAGCATTTT
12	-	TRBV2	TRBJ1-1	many	CASSTIDTEAFF	TGTGCCAGCAGTACGATAGACACTGAAGCTTTCTTT
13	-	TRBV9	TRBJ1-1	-	CASSVVTGTGAFF	TGTGCCAGCAGCGTAGTTACTGGCACTGGAGCTTTCTTT
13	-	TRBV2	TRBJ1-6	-	CASSDLVYSPLHF	TGTGCCAGCAGTGATCTCGTATATTCACCCCTCCACTTT
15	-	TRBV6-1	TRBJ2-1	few	CASSPPPGSYNEQFF	TGTGCCAGCAGCCCCCCCCCTGGATCCTACAATGAGCAGTTCTTC
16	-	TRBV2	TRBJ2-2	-	CASSDFARGASGELFF	TGTGCCAGCAGTGACTTTGCCAGGGGGGCATCTGGGGAGCTGTTTTTT
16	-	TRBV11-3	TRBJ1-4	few	CASSFESGTSSEKLFF	TGTGCCAGCAGCTTTGAATCCGGGACATCATCTGAAAAACTGTTTTTT
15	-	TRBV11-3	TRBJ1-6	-	CASSWGRTENSPLHF	TGTGCCAGCAGCTGGGGACGGACAGAAAATTCACCCCTCCACTTT
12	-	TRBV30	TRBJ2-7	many	CAWSLTSYEQYF	TGTGCCTGGAGCCTGACCTCCTACGAGCAGTACTTC
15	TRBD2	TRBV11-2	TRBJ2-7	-	CASSPTRGRAYEQYF	TGTGCCAGCAGCCCTACCCGGGGGAGGGCCTACGAGCAGTACTTC
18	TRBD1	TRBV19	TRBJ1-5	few	CASSTPSLGQGMRQPQHF	TGTGCCAGTAGTACCCCGTCCCTGGGACAGGGGATGAGACAGCCCCAGCATTTT
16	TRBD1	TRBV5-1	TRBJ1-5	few	CASSLEGQGAGQPQHF	TGCGCCAGCAGCTTGGAGGGACAGGGGGCCGGTCAGCCCCAGCATTTT
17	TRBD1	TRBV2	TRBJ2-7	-	CAGSEFPSRTGGDEQYF	TGTGCCGGCAGTGAATTTCCTTCCCGGACAGGTGGCGACGAGCAGTACTTC
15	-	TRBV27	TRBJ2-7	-	CASSRTLKGVYEQYF	TGTGCCAGCAGCCGCACTCTGAAGGGGGTCTACGAGCAGTACTTC
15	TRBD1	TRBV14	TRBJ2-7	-	CASSQVGQGTYEQYF	TGTGCCAGCAGCCAAGTGGGACAGGGGACCTACGAGCAGTACTTC
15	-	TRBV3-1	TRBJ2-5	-	CASSHFSRGKRTQYF	TGTGCCAGCAGCCACTTCTCCCGGGGGAAGAGAACCCAGTACTTC
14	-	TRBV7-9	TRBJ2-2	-	CASSFMVNTGELFF	TGTGCCAGCAGCTTTATGGTGAACACCGGGGAGCTGTTTTTT
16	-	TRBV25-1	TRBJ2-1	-	CASSRKSAGFYNEQFF	TGTGCCAGCAGCCGGAAGTCGGCCGGGTTCTACAATGAGCAGTTCTTC
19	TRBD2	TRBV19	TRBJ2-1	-	CASSIPLASGRWSHNEQFF	TGTGCCAGTAGTATTCCCCTTGCTAGCGGGAGATGGAGCCACAATGAGCAGTTCTTC
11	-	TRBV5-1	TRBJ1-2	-	CASSNNYGYTF	TGCGCCAGCAGTAACAACTATGGCTACACCTTC
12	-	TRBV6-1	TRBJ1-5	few	CASRKLNQPQHF	TGTGCCAGCAGGAAACTCAATCAGCCCCAGCATTTT
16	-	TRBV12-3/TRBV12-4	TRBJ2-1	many	CASRPRDREVAGEQFF	TGTGCCAGCAGACCGCGGGACAGGGAAGTAGCGGGGGAGCAGTTCTTC
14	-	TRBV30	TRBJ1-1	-	CAWTRGWGNTEAFF	TGTGCCTGGACTCGAGGCTGGGGGAACACTGAAGCTTTCTTT
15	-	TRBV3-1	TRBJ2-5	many	CASSQDQTRGETQYF	TGTGCCAGCAGCCAAGATCAGACTAGAGGGGAGACCCAGTACTTC
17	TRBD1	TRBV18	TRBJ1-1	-	CASSPRPGTGMNTEAFF	TGTGCCAGCTCACCTCGTCCCGGGACAGGGATGAACACTGAAGCTTTCTTT
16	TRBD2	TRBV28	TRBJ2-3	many	CASRDGRGRSTDTQYF	TGTGCCAGCAGAGATGGTCGCGGGAGAAGCACAGATACGCAGTATTTT
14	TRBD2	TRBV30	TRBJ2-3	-	CAWSTSGNTDTQYF	TGTGCCTGGAGTACTAGCGGGAACACAGATACGCAGTATTTT
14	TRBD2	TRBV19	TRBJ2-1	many	CASSRRAGGNEQFF	TGTGCCAGTAGTCGGAGAGCGGGAGGTAATGAGCAGTTCTTC
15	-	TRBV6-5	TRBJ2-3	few	CASSYSTASTDTQYF	TGTGCCAGCAGTTACTCGACAGCTAGCACAGATACGCAGTATTTT
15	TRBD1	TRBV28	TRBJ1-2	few	CASRDPGQGNYGYTF	TGTGCCAGCAGAGATCCGGGACAGGGGAACTATGGCTACACCTTC
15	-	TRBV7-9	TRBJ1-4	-	CASSPTTGGAEKLFF	TGTGCCAGCAGCCCGACGACAGGCGGGGCTGAAAAACTGTTTTTT
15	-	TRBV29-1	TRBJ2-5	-	CSVLPNYETQETQYF	TGCAGCGTTCTCCCCAATTATGAGACCCAAGAGACCCAGTACTTC
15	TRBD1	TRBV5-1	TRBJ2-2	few	CASSRQGSDTGELFF	TGCGCCAGCAGCCGACAGGGGTCGGACACCGGGGAGCTGTTTTTT
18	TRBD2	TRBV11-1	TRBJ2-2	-	CASSLALGLAGVTGELFF	TGTGCCAGCAGCTTAGCGCTTGGGCTAGCGGGAGTCACCGGGGAGCTGTTTTTT
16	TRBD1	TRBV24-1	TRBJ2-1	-	CATSDLTSGTGNEQFF	TGTGCCACCAGTGATTTAACCTCCGGGACAGGGAATGAGCAGTTCTTC
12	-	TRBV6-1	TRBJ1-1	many	CATKAEPTEAFF	TGTGCCACCAAAGCTGAACCGACTGAAGCTTTCTTT
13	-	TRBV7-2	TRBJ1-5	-	CASSQGLGQPQHF	TGTGCCAGCAGCCAAGGTTTGGGGCAGCCCCAGCATTTT
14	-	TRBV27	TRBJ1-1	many	CASSLGLQNTEAFF	TGTGCCAGCAGTTTAGGTCTGCAGAACACTGAAGCTTTCTTT
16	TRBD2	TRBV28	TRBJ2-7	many	CASSDPGLASSYEQYF	TGTGCCAGCAGTGATCCGGGACTAGCGTCCTCCTACGAGCAGTACTTC
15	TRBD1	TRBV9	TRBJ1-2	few	CASSVDGRGAYGYTF	TGTGCCAGCAGCGTAGATGGCAGGGGGGCCTATGGCTACACCTTC
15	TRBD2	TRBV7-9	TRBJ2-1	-	CASNPLAGIYNEQFF	TGTGCCAGCAACCCACTAGCGGGGATTTACAATGAGCAGTTCTTC
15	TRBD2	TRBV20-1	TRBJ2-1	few	CSAHHLAGSSNEQFF	TGCAGTGCTCATCATCTAGCGGGTTCGAGCAATGAGCAGTTCTTC
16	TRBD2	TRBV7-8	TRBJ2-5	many	CASSSAGLAQGETQYF	TGTGCCAGCAGCTCCGCGGGACTAGCCCAGGGGGAGACCCAGTACTTC
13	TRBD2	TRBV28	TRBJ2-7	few	CASRIAGGYEQYF	TGTGCCAGCAGAATAGCGGGGGGTTATGAGCAGTACTTC
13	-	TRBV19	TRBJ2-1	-	CASSIGLYNEQFF	TGTGCCAGTAGTATAGGCCTCTACAATGAGCAGTTCTTC
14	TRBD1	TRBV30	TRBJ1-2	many	CAWSVDRGQYGYTF	TGTGCCTGGAGTGTGGACAGGGGGCAATATGGCTACACCTTC
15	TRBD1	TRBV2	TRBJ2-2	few	CASRLDRAYTGELFF	TGTGCCAGCAGACTGGACAGGGCCTACACCGGGGAGCTGTTTTTT
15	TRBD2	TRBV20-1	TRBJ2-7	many	CSARPGYGRSYEQYF	TGCAGTGCTAGGCCTGGTTACGGGAGGAGCTACGAGCAGTACTTC
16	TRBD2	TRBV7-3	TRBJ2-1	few	CASSLSASGTYNEQFF	TGTGCCAGCAGCTTATCTGCTAGCGGGACCTACAATGAGCAGTTCTTC